The 30 T cell receptor beta chains listed next were all sequenced from one sample in a study of T-cell reconstitution after alpha-beta-depleted transplantation in children. The TCRbeta library incorporated unique molecular identifiers. One entry per CDR3 protein results from TCRdb running MiXCR on the PCR reads. The data contain almost 250,000 distinct CDR3 sequences, roughly 25% of them singletons. Here the sequenced sample was PBMCs, taken before TCRalphabeta/CD19-depleted stem cell transplant. The receptor set was obtained from a girl aged 2-15 years with Fanconi anemia, due to receive a stem cell transplant.

This clonotype was recorded many times. The V call is TRBV18, the J call TRBJ2-7; tentatively, D is TRBD2 (5 bases). CDR1 KGHSH and CDR2 LQKENI come from the germline V gene. The V and J ends lost 2 bases and 0 bases respectively, with 8 bases between them. The CDR3 consists of 14 residues. The CDR3 coding sequence is TGTGCCAGCTCACCAGTCCGGGGCTCCTACGAGCAGTACTTC. Encoded protein: CASSPVRGSYEQYF. Looking up the rest from reference TRBV18 and TRBJ2-7 gives the full variable domain: NAGVMQNPRHLVRRRGQEARLRCSPMKGHSHVYWYRQLPEEGLKFMVYLQKENIIDESGMPKERFSAEFPKEGPSILRIQQVVRGDSAAYFCASSPVRGSYEQYFGPGTRLTVT.

This clonotype was counted many times. One junction end does not reproduce the germline sequence, and a read error may be involved. The J gene is TRBJ2-3, the V gene TRBV27, with a possible D match to TRBD1 (6 bases). Germline-derived CDR1 and CDR2 are MNHEY and SMNVEV (reference sequence). The CDR3 spans 11 residues. The DNA of the CDR3 is TGTGCCAGCAGGATTCGTGGGGGCCTTTTCTTT. Its protein product is CASRIRGGLFF.

Here the CDR3 reads CAISVELSETQYF. The CDR3 nucleotides are TGTGCCATCAGTGTAGAACTCTCAGAGACCCAGTACTTC. This chain uses TRBV10-3 with TRBJ2-5; unclear D gene. Germline V gene lookup returns CDR1 ENHRY and CDR2 SYGVKD. CDR3 length: 13 amino acids. V shed 4 bases and J shed 4 bases, with 10 bases lying between them.

This clonotype has just a few counts. V is TRBV28 and J is TRBJ2-7, with 9 nucleotides matching TRBD1. Germline lookup yields CDR1 MDHEN and CDR2 SYDVKM. V shed 2 bases and J 3 bases; nucleotides not matched to a gene: 5. The CDR3 extends over 15 amino acids. DNA for the CDR3: TGTGCCAGCAGTTTAGGGACAGGGAGGGGCTACGAGCAGTACTTC. Amino acid sequence: CASSLGTGRGYEQYF.

This clonotype occurred many times. The V gene is TRBV21-1, the J gene TRBJ1-5. TRBV21-1 is labeled a pseudogene. This CDR3 region has 16 residues. The CDR3 coding sequence is TGTGCCAGCAGACACGACACACAGGGCCCCGATCAGCCCCAGCATTTT. Its protein is CASRHDTQGPDQPQHF.

This clonotype has just a few counts. The chain links TRBV29-1 to TRBJ1-1; no definite D call. V was shortened by 3 bases and J by 6 bases, with 8 bases between the two germline ends. The germline CDR1 and CDR2 sequences are SQVTM and ANQGSEA. The CDR3 runs to 11 residues. As DNA, the CDR3 is TGCAGCGTTGACCTTGGTGCTGAAGCTTTCTTT. This gives the protein CSVDLGAEAFF.

This chain connects TRBV29-1 to TRBJ1-2; D is unresolved. The germline gives CDR1 SQVTM, CDR2 ANQGSEA. The V end was cut by 5 bases, the J end by 3 bases, with 4 bases between. The CDR3 has 10 amino acids. The CDR3 loop reads CSVPDYGYTF. The CDR3 region has the DNA TGCAGCGTTCCCGACTATGGCTACACCTTC.

The sample holds many counts of this clonotype. The CDR3 bases are TGTGCCAGCATTGAACTAGCGGGCACAGATACGCAGTATTTT. It translates to CASIELAGTDTQYF. The V call is TRBV28, the J call TRBJ2-3; 8 bases fit TRBD2. CDR1 is MDHEN, CDR2 SYDVKM, per germline. The V gene end was trimmed by 7 bases and the J gene end by 1 base; junction bases not matched to a gene: 4. The CDR3 loop spans 14 amino acids.

Only a few counts were recorded for this clonotype. The chain uses TRBV9 and TRBJ2-3; D gene ambiguous. V dropped 4 bases and J dropped 0 bases, with 12 bases sitting between them. CDR1 and CDR2 (germline): SGDLS, YYNGEE. The CDR3 extends over 15 amino acids. The CDR3 spells CASSPADFSTDTQYF. In DNA, the CDR3 is TGTGCCAGCAGCCCCGCAGACTTTAGCACAGATACGCAGTATTTT.

The table lists this clonotype with many counts. V gene TRBV11-2 combines with J gene TRBJ2-4, with 7 bases identical to TRBD1. The V gene end was trimmed by 4 bases and the J gene end by 8 bases; junction bases not matched to a gene: 8. This CDR3 spans 14 amino acids. Germline CDR1 reads SGHAT; CDR2 reads FQNNGV. This CDR3 reads CASSSLRQGYIQYF. DNA for the CDR3: TGTGCCAGCAGCTCACTTAGACAGGGTTACATTCAGTACTTC.

This clonotype appeared many times. J is TRBJ2-3 and V is TRBV10-3; D is ambiguous. The CDR3 has 14 residues. Trimming left V 6 bases short and J 0 bases short, with 10 bases between. Germline lookup yields CDR1 ENHRY and CDR2 SYGVKD. Written as DNA, the CDR3 is TGTGCCATCAGAACAACGGAGAGCACAGATACGCAGTATTTT. Protein sequence: CAIRTTESTDTQYF.

This clonotype was recorded a few times. This chain links TRBV7-7 with TRBJ2-1; D is ambiguous. The CDR3 totals 13 residues. The V gene lost 5 bases and the J gene lost 8 bases, with 13 bases spanning the gap. The germline V gene has CDR1 SSHAT and CDR2 FNYEAQ (reference sequence). CDR3 DNA: TGTGCCAGCAGCGAACGTCCGGTGGATGAGCAGTTCTTC. This translates into CASSERPVDEQFF.

This clonotype appeared many times. The genes are TRBV18 and TRBJ2-1; D unresolved. Trimming stripped 0 bases from V and 6 bases from J, with 6 bases between. Per germline, CDR1 KGHSH and CDR2 LQKENI. The CDR3 contains 13 residues. The CDR3 sequence is CASSPPSRNEQFF. The CDR3 nucleotides read TGTGCCAGCTCACCACCTTCCCGCAATGAGCAGTTCTTC.

The chain carries TRBV6-4 and TRBJ2-7, with 8 bases identical to TRBD1. Losses at the gene ends were 5 bases for V and 3 bases for J; bases not matched to a gene: 9. Germline loops: CDR1 MRHNA, CDR2 SNTAGT. The CDR3 covers 15 residues. This chain's CDR3 is CASSKLPGGNYEQYF. DNA of the CDR3: TGTGCCAGCAGTAAGCTTCCAGGGGGCAACTACGAGCAGTACTTC.

This clonotype was detected many times. The chain carries TRBV10-3 and TRBJ2-7, with D maybe TRBD2 (5 bases). Germline V gene lookup returns CDR1 ENHRY and CDR2 SYGVKD. V lost 2 bases and J lost 6, with 8 bases in between. The CDR3 is made up of 12 amino acids. The CDR3, as DNA: TGTGCCATCAGTGAGGCACTAGTCGAGCAGTACTTC. Its protein is CAISEALVEQYF.

At least ten counts were recorded for this clonotype. V and J are TRBV10-3 and TRBJ2-3; D is perhaps TRBD2 (6 bases). This CDR3 has 15 amino acids. The V end was cut by 10 bases, the J end by 2 bases, with 19 bases between. The V gene's germline CDR1 is ENHRY and CDR2 SYGVKD. CDR3 in amino acids: CATFSRDGYTDTQYF. Written as DNA, the CDR3 is TGTGCCACGTTCTCGCGGGACGGATACACAGATACGCAGTATTTT.

The sample holds a few counts of this clonotype. The rearrangement links TRBV20-1 to TRBJ2-1; 11 bases match TRBD2. The CDR3 is 15 residues long. Germline CDR1 reads DFQATT; CDR2 reads SNEGSKA (reference sequence). V shed 2 bases and J 8 bases; nucleotides not matched to a gene: 8. CDR3: CSARSTSGIRYEQFF. CDR3 nucleotide sequence: TGCAGTGCTAGATCGACTAGCGGGATAAGGTATGAGCAGTTCTTC.

V is TRBV11-3 and J is TRBJ2-1; D might be TRBD2 (5 bases). V lost 1 base to trimming and J lost 5 bases, with 12 bases between them. The CDR3 consists of 15 residues. Germline-derived CDR1 and CDR2 are SGHNT and YENEEA. In DNA form, the CDR3 reads TGTGCCAGCAGCTTAGGGGTGGAGGTCCACAATGAGCAGTTCTTC. This codes for CASSLGVEVHNEQFF. The entire variable domain, with the rest obtained from reference TRBV11-3 and TRBJ2-1, is as follows: EAGVVQSPRYKIIEKKQPVAFWCNPISGHNTLYWYLQNLGQGPELLIRYENEEAVDDSQLPKDRFSAERLKGVDSTLKIQPAELGDSAVYLCASSLGVEVHNEQFFGPGTRLTVL.

This clonotype was detected only a few times. This chain joins TRBV12-3 or TRBV12-4 and TRBJ2-3, with 7 bases matching TRBD2. V trimming: 6 bases; J trimming: 1 base; junction bases outside the gene matches: 4. The CDR3 is made up of 14 amino acids. DNA for the CDR3: TGTGCCAGCAGCCAGCTAGCGGGCACAGATACGCAGTATTTT. Its translation: CASSQLAGTDTQYF.

This clonotype was counted many times. The V call is TRBV20-1, the J call TRBJ2-2; TRBD2 might be the D (6 bases). Germline CDR1 DFQATT, CDR2 SNEGSKA (reference sequence). V lost 0 bases and J 5 bases, leaving 7 bases between the germline ends. The CDR3 totals 13 residues. CDR3 protein: CSARETRTGELFF. The CDR3 DNA sequence: TGCAGTGCTAGAGAGACTAGGACCGGGGAGCTGTTTTTT.

J is TRBJ2-2 and V is TRBV29-1; D possibly uses TRBD1 or TRBD2 (5 bases each). CDR3 length: 13 amino acids. Trimming left V 6 bases short and J 5 bases short, with 13 bases between. CDR1 SQVTM and CDR2 ANQGSEA come from the germline V gene. The CDR3 loop is CSVRGVRTGELFF. Here the CDR3 DNA reads TGCAGCGTAAGGGGAGTGAGAACCGGGGAGCTGTTTTTT.

This clonotype was recorded at least ten times. The gene calls are TRBV12-3 or TRBV12-4 and TRBJ2-1; TRBD1 is a possible D gene (5 bases). The CDR3 sequence is 13 residues long. V lost 2 bases and J 6 bases, leaving 8 bases between the germline ends. CDR3 amino acids: CASSLHQGNEQFF. In nucleotides, the CDR3 is TGTGCCAGCAGTTTACACCAGGGCAATGAGCAGTTCTTC.

This clonotype was seen just once. DNA for the CDR3: TGCAGTGCTAGTAGCTCAGGACTAGTCCCCTACGAGCAGTACTTC. It codes for CSASSSGLVPYEQYF. The gene calls are TRBV20-1 and TRBJ2-7, with TRBD2 matching over 7 bases. CDR3 length: 15 residues. Germline trimming cut 3 bases from V and 2 bases from J; bases unmatched to any gene: 10. The V gene's germline CDR1 is DFQATT and CDR2 SNEGSKA (reference sequence).

This clonotype was recorded at least ten times. The chain couples TRBV13 to TRBJ2-7; possible D gene TRBD2, 5 bases. The germline CDR1 and CDR2 sequences are PRHDT and FYEKMQ (reference sequence). Trimming shortened V by 1 base and J by 2 bases, and 6 bases separated the two germline ends. The CDR3 totals 13 residues. CDR3 amino acids: CASSLALAYEQYF. DNA for the CDR3: TGTGCCAGCAGCTTAGCACTAGCCTACGAGCAGTACTTC.

This rearrangement joins TRBV20-1 to TRBJ1-6, with D possibly TRBD1 on 5 matching bases. The CDR3 contains 15 residues. V was cut by 3 bases and J by 4 bases, with 13 bases left in between. CDR1 is DFQATT and CDR2 is SNEGSKA in the germline V gene (reference sequence). The CDR3 here is CSASSTEAYNSPLHF. The CDR3 bases are TGCAGTGCTAGCTCGACAGAGGCGTATAATTCACCCCTCCACTTT.

The table lists this clonotype with many counts. This sequence joins TRBV20-1 and TRBJ2-7, with D possibly TRBD2 on 5 matching bases. Between the trimmed V and J ends, which lost 6 bases and 2 bases, there was a span of 8 bases. Germline CDR1 is DFQATT and CDR2 is SNEGSKA (reference sequence). The CDR3 length is 11 residues. The CDR3 region is CSARVTYEQYF. In nucleotides, the CDR3 is TGCAGTGCGCGGGTTACCTACGAGCAGTACTTC.

This clonotype was counted a single time. The chain combines TRBV7-6 with TRBJ1-1; D call uncertain. Germline V gene sequence: CDR1 SGHVS, CDR2 FNYEAQ. Trimming cost V 1 base and J 6 bases, with 9 bases left between them. The CDR3 loop spans 13 amino acids. CDR3 in DNA: TGTGCCAGCAGCTTAGGGGAGAGGTCTGAAGCTTTCTTT. Translated: CASSLGERSEAFF.

This clonotype was detected many times. This rearrangement joins TRBV28 to TRBJ2-7; perhaps TRBD2 as D (6 bases). The CDR3 totals 15 residues. Between the trimmed V and J ends, which lost 2 bases and 6 bases, there was a span of 17 bases. Germline assignment: CDR1 MDHEN and CDR2 SYDVKM. In DNA form, the CDR3 reads TGTGCCAGCAGTTTAAGAGGGACTGGGGCCTTCGAGCAGTACTTC. Amino acids: CASSLRGTGAFEQYF. Supplemented by reference TRBV28 and TRBJ2-7, the full variable domain reads DVKVTQSSRYLVKRTGEKVFLECVQDMDHENMFWYRQDPGLGLRLIYFSYDVKMKEKGDIPEGYSVSREKKERFSLILESASTNQTSMYLCASSLRGTGAFEQYFGPGTRLTVT.

The V call is TRBV20-1, the J call TRBJ2-7; D tentatively reads TRBD1 or TRBD2 (5 bases each). The CDR3 sequence is 14 residues long. Germline V lookup: CDR1 DFQATT, CDR2 SNEGSKA (reference sequence). V lost 3 bases and J lost 5, with 17 bases in between. The CDR3 loop is CSARGPGPIHEQYF. The CDR3 DNA is TGCAGTGCTAGGGGTCCGGGACCAATCCACGAGCAGTACTTC.

This clonotype was detected many times. The V gene is TRBV29-1, the J gene TRBJ2-7; 8 nucleotides agree with TRBD1. V was clipped by 7 bases and J by 7 bases; unmatched bases: 9. Per the germline V gene, CDR1 is SQVTM and CDR2 is ANQGSEA. The CDR3 has 12 residues. CDR3 nucleotides: TGCAGCGCGAACAGGGGGTCGAAGGAGCAGTACTTC. Translation: CSANRGSKEQYF.